The 11 T cell receptor beta chains below were found in one sample sequenced in a study of T cell responses to AZD1222 COVID-19 vaccine. Assay used: immunoSEQ multiplex PCR; TCRdb lists only in-frame clones, some missing. The table shows roughly 180,000 clones, with under 95% occurring only once. The material sequenced was peripheral blood, taken 28 days after the second AZD1222 dose. The receptors shown here come from an adult who received the AZD1222 COVID-19 vaccine.

About this clone itself: At one boundary the junction diverges from the germline segment, which might be a read error. The CDR3 region is CASSRPGQGVYGCTF. In DNA, the CDR3 is TGTGCCAGCAGCCGCCCGGGACAGGGAGTTTATGGCTGCACCTTC. J is TRBJ1-2 and V is TRBV3-1 (or the pseudogene TRBV3-2); 9 nucleotides line up with TRBD1. Germline-derived CDR1 and CDR2 are LGHDT and YNNKEL (reference sequence). This CDR3 is 15 amino acids long.

The chain joins TRBV6-5 to TRBJ1-5, with D hard to call. The CDR3 is 16 residues long. Germline lookup yields CDR1 MNHEY and CDR2 SVGAGI. The V end was cut by 0 bases, the J end by 0 bases, with 9 bases between. CDR3 sequence (DNA): TGTGCCAGCAGTTACTCGTCGCGGTATAGCAATCAGCCCCAGCATTTT. The encoded protein is CASSYSSRYSNQPQHF.

The chain links TRBV6-5 to TRBJ2-4, with D possibly TRBD1 on 5 matching bases. CDR3 length equals 15 residues. The V end was cut by 8 bases, the J end by 1 base, with 15 bases between. Per the germline V gene, CDR1 is MNHEY and CDR2 is SVGAGI. The CDR3: CASQTQGSAKNIQYF. CDR3 in DNA: TGTGCCAGCCAGACTCAGGGATCGGCCAAAAACATTCAGTACTTC.

This chain connects TRBV20-1 to TRBJ2-1; maybe TRBD1 (5 bases). CDR3 length: 13 residues. Trimming removed 3 bases at V and 7 bases at J, with 13 bases between. Germline V gene data show CDR1 as DFQATT and CDR2 as SNEGSKA (reference sequence). CDR3: CSASARVKNEQFF. Here the CDR3 DNA reads TGCAGTGCTAGTGCCAGGGTTAAGAATGAGCAGTTCTTC.

This clone has only one observation. The chain combines TRBV5-6 with TRBJ2-3; D gene unclear. Germline V gives CDR1 SGHDT, CDR2 YYEEEE. The CDR3 extends over 16 amino acids. The V and J ends lost 0 bases and 3 bases respectively, with 14 bases between them. The CDR3 DNA reads TGTGCCAGCAGCTTGGAGGTGGAGACGGTGACAGATACGCAGTATTTT. Translated, it gives CASSLEVETVTDTQYF.

This sequence joins TRBV18 and TRBJ1-3; D not certain. The V and J ends lost 3 bases and 0 bases respectively, with 12 bases between them. CDR3 size: 16 residues. Germline V gene lookup returns CDR1 KGHSH and CDR2 LQKENI. The CDR3 DNA sequence: TGTGCCAGCTCACCCAATACGTTGAGCTCTGGAAACACCATATATTTT. Translated: CASSPNTLSSGNTIYF.

This clone was counted a few times. J is TRBJ2-3 and V is TRBV6-5; tentatively, D is TRBD1 (6 bases). Trimming removed 7 bases from V and 0 bases from J, with 14 bases in between. The CDR3 totals 15 residues. The V gene's germline CDR1 is MNHEY and CDR2 SVGAGI. The CDR3 loop is CASKGRTASTDTQYF. CDR3 DNA: TGTGCCAGCAAAGGACGGACAGCCAGCACAGATACGCAGTATTTT.

The chain recombines TRBV7-2 with TRBJ2-2; D is undetermined. The CDR3 length is 14 residues. Germline CDR1 SGHTA, CDR2 FQGNSA. Deletions cut 1 base from V and 0 bases from J, with 3 bases between. The CDR3 sequence is CASSLVSNTGELFF. Here the CDR3 DNA reads TGTGCCAGCAGCTTAGTCTCGAACACCGGGGAGCTGTTTTTT.

The CDR3 loop reads CASSEMGTGVGELFF. The DNA of the CDR3 is TGTGCCAGCAGTGAGATGGGGACAGGGGTAGGGGAGCTGTTTTTT. This chain uses TRBV25-1 with TRBJ2-2, with 10 nucleotides matching TRBD1. Germline V lookup: CDR1 MGHDK, CDR2 SYGVNS. The CDR3 length is 15 residues. Trimming took 3 bases from V and 8 from J; bases not matched to a gene: 6.

V is TRBV7-9 and J is TRBJ1-3; TRBD1 might be the D (5 bases). V lost 8 bases and J lost 2, with 10 bases in between. The CDR3 is 13 residues long. Germline lookup yields CDR1 SEHNR and CDR2 FQNEAQ (reference sequence). In DNA form, the CDR3 reads TGTGCCAGCCGCGGAGGGGCTGGAAACACCATATATTTT. Translating gives CASRGGAGNTIYF. Looking up the rest from reference TRBV7-9 and TRBJ1-3 gives the full variable domain: DTGVSQNPRHKITKRGQNVTFRCDPISEHNRLYWYRQTLGQGPEFLTYFQNEAQLEKSRLLSDRFSAERPKGSFSTLEIQRTEQGDSAMYLCASRGGAGNTIYFGEGSWLTVV.

The genes are TRBV5-1 and TRBJ1-5; 7 bases agree with TRBD1. In germline, CDR1 is SGHRS, CDR2 YFSETQ. The CDR3 has 15 residues. V dropped 1 base and J dropped 3; count of bases not matched to a gene: 4. Here the CDR3 DNA reads TGCGCCAGCAGCTTGCAGGGACAGATCAATCAGCCCCAGCATTTT. Its translation is CASSLQGQINQPQHF.